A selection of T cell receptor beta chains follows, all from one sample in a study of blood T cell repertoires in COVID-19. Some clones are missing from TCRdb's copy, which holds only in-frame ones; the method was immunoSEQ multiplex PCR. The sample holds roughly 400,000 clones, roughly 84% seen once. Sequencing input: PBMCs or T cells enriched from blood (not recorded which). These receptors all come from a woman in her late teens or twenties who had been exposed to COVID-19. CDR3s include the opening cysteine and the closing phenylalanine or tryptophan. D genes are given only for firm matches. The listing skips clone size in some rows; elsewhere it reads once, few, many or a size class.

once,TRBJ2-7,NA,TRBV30,CAWSVLSPEQYF,TGTGCCTGGAGTGTACTGAGTCCCGAGCAGTACTTC
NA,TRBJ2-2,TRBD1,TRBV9,CASSSLQGASGELFF,TGTGCCAGCAGCTCCCTGCAGGGGGCGAGCGGGGAGCTGTTTTTT
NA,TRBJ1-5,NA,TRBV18,CASSPSGEQPQHF,TGTGCCAGCTCACCTTCAGGGGAACAGCCCCAGCATTTT
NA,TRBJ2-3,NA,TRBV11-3,CASSFRAADTQYF,TGTGCCAGCAGCTTCCGAGCGGCGGATACGCAGTATTTT
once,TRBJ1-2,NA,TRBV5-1,CASSLAPTASYGYTF,TGCGCCAGCAGCTTGGCCCCCACAGCCTCTTATGGCTACACCTTC
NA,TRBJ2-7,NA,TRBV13,CASSFSATWEVPYEQYF,TGTGCCAGCAGCTTCTCGGCAACCTGGGAGGTTCCCTACGAGCAGTACTTC
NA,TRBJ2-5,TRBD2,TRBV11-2,CASSLDQTSVRGTQYF,TGTGCCAGCAGCTTAGACCAGACTAGCGTCCGGGGGACCCAGTACTTC
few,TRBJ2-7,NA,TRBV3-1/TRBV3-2,CASSRTAIYEQYF,TGTGCCAGCAGCCGGACAGCGATCTACGAGCAGTACTTC
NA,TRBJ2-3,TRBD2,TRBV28,CASSLRLAGSATDTQYF,TGTGCCAGCAGTTTAAGGCTAGCGGGGTCGGCCACAGATACGCAGTATTTT
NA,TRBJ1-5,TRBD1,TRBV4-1,CASSHTGQDNQPQHF,TGCGCCAGCAGCCATACGGGACAGGACAATCAGCCCCAGCATTTT
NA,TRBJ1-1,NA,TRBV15,CATSVIGDTLTAFF,TGTGCCACCAGCGTTATCGGGGACACCTTAACAGCTTTCTTT
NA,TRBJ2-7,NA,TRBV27,CASTKIRGYEQYF,TGTGCCAGCACCAAAATCAGGGGATACGAGCAGTACTTC
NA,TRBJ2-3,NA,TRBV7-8,CASSIFSTDTQYF,TGTGCCAGCAGTATATTTAGCACAGATACGCAGTATTTT
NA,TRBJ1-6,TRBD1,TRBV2,CASSAQGVRNSPLHF,TGTGCCAGCAGCGCCCAGGGGGTACGTAATTCACCCCTCCACTTT
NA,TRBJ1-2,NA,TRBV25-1,CASSGTEGGYTF,TGTGCCAGCAGTGGAACAGAGGGAGGCTACACCTTC
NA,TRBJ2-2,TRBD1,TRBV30,CAWRQGEAGELFF,TGTGCCTGGAGACAGGGGGAGGCCGGGGAGCTGTTTTTT
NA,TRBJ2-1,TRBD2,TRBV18,CASSPRPGLAGGAYNEQFF,TGTGCCAGCTCACCACGTCCGGGACTAGCGGGGGGAGCCTACAATGAGCAGTTCTTC
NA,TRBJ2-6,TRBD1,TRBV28,CASSHQGVANVLTF,TGTGCCAGCAGTCACCAGGGGGTGGCCAACGTCCTGACTTTC
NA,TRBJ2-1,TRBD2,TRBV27,CASSKREGLGNEQFF,TGTGCCAGCAGCAAGCGGGAGGGCCTGGGGAATGAGCAGTTCTTC
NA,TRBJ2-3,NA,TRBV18,CASSPSGGTDTQYF,TGTGCCAGCTCACCTTCAGGGGGCACAGATACGCAGTATTTT
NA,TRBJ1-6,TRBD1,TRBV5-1,CASSLWTGDNSPLHF,TGCGCCAGCAGCTTGTGGACAGGGGATAATTCACCCCTCCACTTT
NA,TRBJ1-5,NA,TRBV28,CASSPPDGNNQPQHF,TGTGCCAGCAGTCCGCCCGACGGGAATAATCAGCCCCAGCATTTT
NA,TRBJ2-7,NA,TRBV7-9,CASSLRGSWDSYEQYF,TGTGCCAGCAGCTTAAGAGGGAGTTGGGACTCCTACGAGCAGTACTTC
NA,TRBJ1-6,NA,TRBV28,CASTHGEGTYNSPLHF,TGTGCCAGCACCCACGGGGAAGGTACCTATAATTCACCCCTCCACTTT
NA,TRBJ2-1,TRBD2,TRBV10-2,CASSEWSSGRAGNEQFF,TGCGCCAGCAGTGAGTGGTCTAGCGGGAGGGCAGGGAATGAGCAGTTCTTC
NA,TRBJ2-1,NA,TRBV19,CPRSSYNEQFF,TGCCCACGGAGCTCCTACAATGAGCAGTTCTTC
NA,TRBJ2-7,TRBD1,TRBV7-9,CASSFDPGQGFYYEQYF,TGTGCCAGCAGCTTCGACCCGGGACAGGGATTCTACTACGAGCAGTACTTC
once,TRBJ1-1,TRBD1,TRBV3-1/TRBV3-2,CASSQEGQVRWEAFF,TGTGCCAGCAGCCAAGAAGGACAGGTCCGATGGGAAGCTTTCTTT